This TCR beta chain was captured in a study of T-cell reconstitution after alpha-beta-depleted transplantation in children (dated by TCRdb to 2016 to 2018). About the study as a whole: T-cell immune reconstitution after TCRalphabeta/CD19-depleted allogeneic hematopoietic cell transplantation in children was quantitatively tracked in the study by means of TCR repertoire profiling.

The receptor library was made with PCR. Sequencing was performed on an Illumina HiSeq 2500. TCR library preparation used molecular barcoding, with unique molecular identifiers applied to normalize quantification of the TCRbeta repertoire. Clones were called with MiXCR by TCRdb after fastp trimmed the public reads at Q25, and only in-frame beta chains were retained. A single entry per CDR3 protein holds the most common genes and DNA from its merged rows. This sample comprises fewer than 700,000 distinct CDR3 sequences, roughly 23% of them detected only once. The ten top clones hold roughly an eighth of the sample. The paper as a whole reports these results and caveats: Apparently early alphabetaT-cell count recovery about two months after transplant reportedly relied on only several hundred rapidly expanded clones derived from non-depleted graft cells. Hyperexpanded clone frequencies declined over subsequent months; after one year, T-cell counts and TCRbeta diversity were mostly attributed to newly produced T cells. In some patients, the high TCRbeta diversity seen at day 60 was put down to recipient T cells and intrathymic progenitors that had survived conditioning.

Explained via the paper, the treatment or condition label denotes: allogeneic hematopoietic cell transplantation with graft depleted of TCRalphabeta T cells and CD19 B cells. Transplant recipients were children who received TCRalphabeta/CD19-depleted allogeneic hematopoietic cell grafts. On this clonotype itself: Its antigen has not been determined. It has no much larger one-base neighbor in the sample; base qualities were not kept.

V is clipped by 10 bases and J by 0 bases, and the sequence between their germline boundaries is 18 bases long. Taken from cysteine to phenylalanine, the CDR3 has 16 residues. Here the CDR3 DNA is all that survives: 48 bases in frame from base 1. Looking up the germline V gene (reference sequence) yields CDR1 SEHNR and CDR2 FQNEAQ. The clonotype was recovered from a boy under two years old who had a stem cell transplant for acute myeloid leukemia, so the T cells may come from the graft donor. The specimen was PBMCs, mostly from graft donor cells, collected 360 days after TCRalphabeta/CD19-depleted stem cell transplant. The chain was built from TRBV7-9 and TRBJ2-2, and perhaps TRBD2 as D gene, on 6 matching bases. The CDR3 loop reads CAIKTPEGSNTGELFF. Here is the DNA: TGTGCCATCAAAACTCCGGAGGGGTCGAACACCGGGGAGCTGTTTTTT.